Shown below are 19 T cell receptor beta chains from a single sample sequenced in a study of T cell responses to AZD1222 COVID-19 vaccine. TCRdb's table, derived via immunoSEQ multiplex PCR, lists solely in-frame clones and lacks some. This sample has fewer than 50,000 clones, with roughly 77% found just once. The sample was peripheral blood, taken 28 days after the second dose of the MenACWY control vaccine. Receptors were obtained from an adult who received the MenACWY meningococcal vaccine as a control.

The chain carries TRBV3-1 (or the pseudogene TRBV3-2) and TRBJ2-5; the match to TRBD2 covers 14 bases. The CDR3 loop spans 17 amino acids. V trimming: 0 bases; J trimming: 5 bases; junction bases outside the gene matches: 5. Germline values: CDR1 LGHDT, CDR2 YNNKEL (reference sequence). CDR3 sequence reads: CASSQETSGGAEETQYF. DNA of the CDR3: TGTGCCAGCAGCCAAGAGACTAGCGGGGGGGCCGAGGAGACCCAGTACTTC.

The chain uses TRBV19 and TRBJ2-2; TRBD1 aligns across 7 bases. The germline gives CDR1 LNHDA, CDR2 SQIVND (reference sequence). The CDR3 has 14 amino acids. The J segment lost 2 bases and the V segment lost 6 bases, leaving 3 bases of the junction unmatched. As DNA, the CDR3 is TGTGCCAGTAGGGGGACAGCCAACACCGGGGAGCTGTTTTTT. Residues: CASRGTANTGELFF.

This clone came up once. V usage is TRBV7-2 and J usage is TRBJ1-2, with D tentatively TRBD1 (5 bases). The CDR3 is 13 residues long. Germline loops: CDR1 SGHTA, CDR2 FQGNSA. Deletions cut 4 bases from V and 4 bases from J, with 10 bases between. The CDR3 here is CASSSGRRYGYTF. The CDR3 DNA reads as TGTGCCAGCAGCTCGGGACGGCGCTATGGCTACACCTTC. The variable domain in full, completed from reference TRBV7-2 and TRBJ1-2, reads GAGVSQSPSNKVTEKGKDVELRCDPISGHTALYWYRQSLGQGLEFLIYFQGNSAPDKSGLPSDRFSAERTGGSVSTLTIQRTQQEDSAVYLCASSSGRRYGYTFGSGTRLTVV.

The chain uses TRBV5-1 and TRBJ1-1, with unresolved D. In germline, CDR1 is SGHRS, CDR2 YFSETQ. V lost 2 bases and J lost 1, with 9 bases in between. The CDR3 spans 14 residues. CDR3 nucleotides: TGCGCCAGCAGCTTCGGAAGCCAGAACACTGAAGCTTTCTTT. Its protein product is CASSFGSQNTEAFF.

The CDR3 spells CASSRDSLLSNQPQHF. Here the CDR3 DNA reads TGTGCCAGTAGCAGGGACAGTCTCTTAAGCAATCAGCCCCAGCATTTT. The rearrangement links TRBV19 to TRBJ1-5, with 7 bases fitting TRBD1. This CDR3 is 16 amino acids long. Germline CDR1 is LNHDA and CDR2 is SQIVND (reference sequence). J was trimmed by 1 base and V by 6 bases; bases with no gene match: 9.

The CDR3: CASSVDSNQPQHF. DNA for the CDR3: TGTGCCAGCTCAGTAGATAGCAATCAGCCCCAGCATTTT. This sequence joins TRBV2 and TRBJ1-5; no firm D call. The V end was cut by 8 bases, the J end by 0 bases, with 8 bases between. Germline loops: CDR1 SNHLY, CDR2 FYNNEI. The CDR3 length is 13 residues.

The gene calls are TRBV6-5 and TRBJ1-2; TRBD1 matches at 7 bases. Looked up from germline, CDR1 is MNHEY and CDR2 is SVGAGI. V gave up 4 bases and J gave up 6 bases; unmatched junction bases: 11. This CDR3 is built from 15 residues. CDR3 region: CASSSTTGQRDGYTF. CDR3 nucleotide sequence: TGTGCCAGCAGTTCCACGACAGGGCAGAGGGATGGCTACACCTTC.

The J gene is TRBJ1-1, the V gene TRBV27; TRBD1 is a possible D gene (6 bases). Germline assignment: CDR1 MNHEY and CDR2 SMNVEV (reference sequence). This CDR3 region has 15 residues. With 4 bases removed from V and 1 base from J, the gap between germline ends came to 13 bases. CDR3 region: CASSYKWTANTEAFF. The DNA for the CDR3 is TGTGCCAGCAGTTACAAATGGACAGCGAACACTGAAGCTTTCTTT.

The chain joins TRBV5-1 to TRBJ1-5, with TRBD1 as a possible D gene (5 bases). The CDR3 totals 13 residues. Germline V gene sequence: CDR1 SGHRS, CDR2 YFSETQ. Trimming removed 0 bases at V and 7 bases at J, with 8 bases between. The CDR3 region has the DNA TGCGCCAGCAGCTTGGAGGGGACCCAGCCCCAGCATTTT. Its translation: CASSLEGTQPQHF.

V and J are TRBV3-1 (or the pseudogene TRBV3-2) and TRBJ1-1, with 8 bases matching TRBD1. The CDR3 is 15 residues long. Germline-derived CDR1 and CDR2 are LGHDT and YNNKEL (reference sequence). Trimming removed 1 base from V and 5 bases from J; junction bases left unmatched: 6. CDR3 region: CASSQANRGRTEAFF. As DNA, the CDR3 is TGTGCCAGCAGCCAAGCCAACAGGGGGAGGACTGAAGCTTTCTTT.

CDR3 bases: TGTGCCAGCACCAGCCAGGGGGCTAACTATGGCTACACCTTC. It specifies CASTSQGANYGYTF. This sequence joins TRBV2 and TRBJ1-2; TRBD1 matches 7 bases. The CDR3 runs to 14 residues. Germline V gene lookup returns CDR1 SNHLY and CDR2 FYNNEI. With 7 bases clipped from V and 0 bases from J, the junction kept 5 bases outside the gene matches. The variable domain in full, with the rest retrieved from reference TRBV2 and TRBJ1-2, is EPEVTQTPSHQVTQMGQEVILRCVPISNHLYFYWYRQILGQKVEFLVSFYNNEISEKSEIFDDQFSVERPDGSNFTLKIRSTKLEDSAMYFCASTSQGANYGYTFGSGTRLTVV.

This clone was detected a few times. The chain recombines TRBV6-5 with TRBJ1-1; TRBD1 is a possible D gene (5 bases). CDR1 is MNHEY, CDR2 SVGAGI, per germline. The CDR3 is 14 residues long. V lost 7 bases and J 3 bases, leaving 15 bases between the germline ends. The CDR3 is CASIDSGWDTEAFF. In nucleotides, the CDR3 is TGTGCCAGCATCGACAGCGGATGGGACACTGAAGCTTTCTTT.

The chain recombines TRBV4-2 with TRBJ2-2; 7 bases map to TRBD2. The V gene's germline CDR1 is LGHNA and CDR2 YNFKEQ. J was trimmed by 1 base and V by 0 bases; bases with no gene match: 11. The CDR3 is 19 residues long. The CDR3 DNA sequence: TGTGCCAGCAGCCAAGACGTGGCGGGAGCGGTCATGAACACCGGGGAGCTGTTTTTT. Protein product: CASSQDVAGAVMNTGELFF.

By proportion, this clone is medium-sized (0.01 to 0.1%). The chain carries TRBV6-6 and TRBJ2-7, with D perhaps assigned TRBD1 or TRBD2 (5 bases each). CDR3 length: 15 amino acids. Trimming pared 8 bases from V and 1 base from J, leaving 18 bases between. Germline CDR1 MNHNY, CDR2 SVGAGI (reference sequence). The CDR3 coding sequence is TGTGCCAGCTCCCACGGAGGTGAGGGGTCCTACGAGCAGTACGTC. It encodes CASSHGGEGSYEQYV.

The chain uses TRBV6-5 and TRBJ1-1, with 9 positions matching TRBD1. CDR1 and CDR2 (germline): MNHEY, SVGAGI. The CDR3 extends over 15 amino acids. After removal of 5 bases from V and 2 bases from J, the junction contained 6 bases not matched to a gene. The CDR3 is CASSRAGQGNTEAFF. The CDR3 nucleotides read TGTGCCAGCAGTCGCGCGGGACAGGGAAACACTGAAGCTTTCTTT.

The chain uses TRBV6-5 and TRBJ1-6; 7 positions match TRBD1. Germline CDR1 and CDR2: MNHEY and SVGAGI. This CDR3 has 15 residues. Germline trimming cut 2 bases from V and 8 bases from J; bases unmatched to any gene: 6. The CDR3 DNA reads TGTGCCAGCAGTTACGAGGGACAGTTATATTCACCCCTCCACTTT. Translating it yields CASSYEGQLYSPLHF.

This clone was seen only once. The chain couples TRBV16 to TRBJ1-2, with a possible D match to TRBD1 (6 bases). With 5 bases removed from V and 4 bases from J, the gap between germline ends came to 14 bases. The CDR3 totals 14 residues. Germline CDR1 and CDR2: KGHSY and FQNENV. The CDR3, as DNA: TGTGCCAGCAGCGACCGAGGGGGACTCTATGGCTACACCTTC. Amino acids: CASSDRGGLYGYTF.

This clone was found once. The chain employs TRBV18 and TRBJ1-3, with a weak D call TRBD1 (6 bases). Germline CDR1 KGHSH, CDR2 LQKENI. Trimming stripped 2 bases from V and 7 bases from J, with 15 bases between. CDR3 length equals 15 residues. CDR3 sequence: CASSPASQGRNTIYF. CDR3 in DNA: TGTGCCAGCTCACCAGCATCACAGGGCCGCAACACCATATATTTT.

The count of this clone is one. The V call is TRBV15, the J call TRBJ1-3, with D possibly being TRBD1 (6 bases). Trimming shortened V by 4 bases and J by 0 bases, and 13 bases separated the two germline ends. CDR1 LNHNV and CDR2 YYDKDF come from the germline V gene (reference sequence). This CDR3 is 16 amino acids long. DNA of the CDR3: TGTGCCACCAGCAAGGGACACCTGAGCTCTGGAAACACCATATATTTT. The encoded protein is CATSKGHLSSGNTIYF.